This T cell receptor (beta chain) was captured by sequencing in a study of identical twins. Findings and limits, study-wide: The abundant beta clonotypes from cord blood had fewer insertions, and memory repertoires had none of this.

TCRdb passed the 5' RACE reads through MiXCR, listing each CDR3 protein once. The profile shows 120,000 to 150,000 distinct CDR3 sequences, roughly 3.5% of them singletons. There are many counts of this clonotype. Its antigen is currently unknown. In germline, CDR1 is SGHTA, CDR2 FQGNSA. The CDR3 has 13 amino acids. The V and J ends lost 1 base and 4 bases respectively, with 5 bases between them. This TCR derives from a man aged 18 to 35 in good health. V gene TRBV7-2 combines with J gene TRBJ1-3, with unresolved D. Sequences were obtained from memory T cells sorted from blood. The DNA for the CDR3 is TGTGCCAGCAGCTTAGTTGGCGGAAACACCATATATTTT. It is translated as CASSLVGGNTIYF.